The source of this TCR beta chain is a study of cytomegalovirus exposure and HLA in healthy donors. In this sample, this clone turned up once. Its antigen is not known. The CDR3 is 14 residues long. The germline V gene encodes CDR1 LNHDA and CDR2 SQIVND (reference sequence). V trimming: 7 bases; J trimming: 3 bases; junction bases outside the gene matches: 4. PCR amplification relied on 60 Vbeta primers (plus 13 Jbeta primers). Some clones are missing from TCRdb's copy, which holds only in-frame ones; the method was immunoSEQ multiplex PCR. In the table there are fewer than 65,000 clones, 73% of which are singletons. Study-level points and caveats: According to the study, 160 or so TCR beta chains were cytomegalovirus-associated. Data from an earlier analysis indicated that most TCR beta V segments were productive either about 87% or about 30% of the time.

The TCR originated in a man aged 50 or older in good health and CMV-seronegative. This chain links TRBV19 with TRBJ2-1, with 9 positions matching TRBD1. Material for sequencing was PBMCs. CDR3 amino acids: CASKGDRVYNEQFF. The DNA of the CDR3 is TGTGCCAGTAAGGGGGACAGGGTCTACAATGAGCAGTTCTTC.